This T cell receptor (beta chain) appears in the sequencing data of a study of identical twins. Points from the study as a whole: Insertions ran lower in abundant cord blood beta clonotypes, though not in memory repertoires. Modelling underestimated the level of out-of-frame TCR alpha sharing observed in monozygotic twins.

Healthy Caucasian individuals made up all the donors. This clonotype turned up a few times. Its antigen remains unidentified. CDR1 is SEHNR and CDR2 is FQNEAQ in the germline V gene (reference sequence). Germline trimming cut 2 bases from V and 0 bases from J; bases unmatched to any gene: 4. CDR3 size: 16 residues. TCRdb recomputed calls from the 5' RACE reads with MiXCR, one row per CDR3 protein. The sample has hundreds of thousands of distinct CDR3 sequences, around 8.3% seen once. These same data were also listed under a study on yellow fever vaccine responses in identical twins.

The V and J genes are TRBV7-9 and TRBJ2-1; 7 bases match TRBD2. This TCR was recovered from a woman aged 18-29 years in good health. Sequenced input: PBMCs. The CDR3 coding sequence is TGTGCCAGCAGCTTAATATGGGGGGGCTCCTACAATGAGCAGTTCTTC. This gives the protein CASSLIWGGSYNEQFF.